The T cell receptor beta chain described here comes from a study of T cells in Graves' hyperthyroidism and ophthalmopathy. This clonotype was observed at least ten times. Template material for amplifying TCR beta CDR3 regions consisted of RNA transcripts. Using the HTBI primer set, a first-round RT-PCR was run on the TCR CDR3. TCRdb redid the calling of the multiplex PCR reads with MiXCR, one entry per CDR3 protein. Of hundreds of thousands of distinct CDR3 sequences listed, around 13% are singletons. Per the germline V gene, CDR1 is DFQATT and CDR2 is SNEGSKA (reference sequence). The CDR3 has 13 amino acids. The V gene lost 1 base and the J gene lost 0 bases, with 4 bases spanning the gap.

The chain carries TRBV20-1 and TRBJ2-1; D ambiguous. This TCR came from a woman aged 45-59 years with Graves' ophthalmopathy. Sequencing was carried out using blood. The CDR3 DNA sequence: TGCAGTGCTAGAGGACTCTCCTACAATGAGCAGTTCTTC. This translates into CSARGLSYNEQFF.